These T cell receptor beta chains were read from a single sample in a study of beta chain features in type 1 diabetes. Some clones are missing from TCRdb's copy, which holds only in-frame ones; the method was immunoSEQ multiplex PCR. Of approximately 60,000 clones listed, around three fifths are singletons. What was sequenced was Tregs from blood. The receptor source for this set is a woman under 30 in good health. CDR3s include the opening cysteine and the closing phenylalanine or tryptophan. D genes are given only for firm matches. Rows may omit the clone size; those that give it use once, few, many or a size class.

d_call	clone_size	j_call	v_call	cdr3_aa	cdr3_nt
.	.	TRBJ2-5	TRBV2	CASSEGLAETQYF	TGTGCCAGCAGTGAGGGGCTAGCGGAGACCCAGTACTTC
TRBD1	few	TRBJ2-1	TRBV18	CASSPGQYNEQFF	TGTGCCAGCTCACCGGGACAGTACAATGAGCAGTTCTTC
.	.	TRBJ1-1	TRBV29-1	CSVALTENTEAFF	TGCAGCGTTGCCCTTACAGAGAACACTGAAGCTTTCTTT
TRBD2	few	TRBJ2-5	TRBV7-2	CASSPGGLAEETQYF	TGTGCCAGCAGCCCCGGTGGTCTAGCGGAAGAGACCCAGTACTTC
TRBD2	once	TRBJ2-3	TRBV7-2	CASSPGLEIHTQYF	TGTGCCAGCAGCCCCGGACTAGAGATCCATACGCAGTATTTT
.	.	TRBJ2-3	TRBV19	CASSTTAYTQYF	TGTGCCAGTAGCACGACAGCATATACGCAGTATTTT
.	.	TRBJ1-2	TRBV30	CAGQSLYGYTF	TGTGCCGGACAGAGCCTCTATGGCTACACCTTC
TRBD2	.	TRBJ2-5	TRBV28	CASSSVSGRGLQETQYF	TGTGCCAGCAGTTCCGTTAGCGGGAGAGGCTTACAAGAGACCCAGTACTTC
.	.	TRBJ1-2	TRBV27	CASAQRTGKGGYTF	TGTGCCAGCGCCCAACGGACGGGGAAGGGTGGCTACACCTTC
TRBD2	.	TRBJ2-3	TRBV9	CASSATGTRVGDTQYF	TGTGCCAGCAGCGCCACCGGGACTAGGGTAGGAGATACGCAGTATTTT
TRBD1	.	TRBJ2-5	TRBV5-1	CASRTPGTGGQETQYF	TGCGCCAGCAGAACCCCCGGGACAGGGGGGCAAGAGACCCAGTACTTC
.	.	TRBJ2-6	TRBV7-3	CASSLGPSGANVLTF	TGTGCCAGCAGCTTAGGGCCCTCTGGGGCCAACGTCCTGACTTTC
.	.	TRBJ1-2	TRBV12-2	CASRLALRVSGYTF	TGTGCAAGTCGCTTAGCGCTCAGGGTGAGTGGCTACACCTTC
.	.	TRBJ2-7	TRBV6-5	CASTKTGGEQYF	TGTGCCAGCACAAAGACCGGGGGCGAGCAGTACTTC
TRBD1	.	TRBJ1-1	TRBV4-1	CASSQGTGRLNTEAFF	TGCGCCAGCAGCCAAGGGACAGGCAGATTGAACACTGAAGCTTTCTTT
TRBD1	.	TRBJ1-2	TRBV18	CASSPQGASYYGYTF	TGTGCCAGCTCACCACAGGGGGCGTCTTATTATGGCTACACCTTC
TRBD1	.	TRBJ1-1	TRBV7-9	CASSSQPGGGAFF	TGTGCCAGCAGCTCCCAACCAGGGGGTGGTGCTTTCTTT
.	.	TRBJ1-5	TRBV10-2	CASSQVANQPQHF	TGCGCCAGCAGTCAGGTGGCCAATCAGCCCCAGCATTTT
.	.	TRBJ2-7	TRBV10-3	CAIAKGYEQYF	TGTGCCATCGCTAAGGGGTACGAGCAGTACTTC
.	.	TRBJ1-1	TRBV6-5	CASSYSRGRFEAFF	TGTGCCAGCAGTTACTCTCGGGGAAGATTTGAAGCTTTCTTT
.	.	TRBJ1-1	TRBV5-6	CASSSPLSGGANAEAFF	TGTGCCAGCAGCTCCCCCTTATCGGGGGGGGCGAACGCTGAAGCTTTCTTT
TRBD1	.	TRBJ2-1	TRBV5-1	CASSPGTVNEQFF	TGCGCCAGCAGCCCCGGGACAGTCAATGAGCAGTTCTTC
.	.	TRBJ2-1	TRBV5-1	CASSLGLASYNEQFF	TGCGCCAGCAGCTTGGGTCTAGCGAGCTACAATGAGCAGTTCTTC
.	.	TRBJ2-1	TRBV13	CASSLAGRGNNEQFF	TGTGCCAGCAGCTTAGCAGGCCGGGGTAACAATGAGCAGTTCTTC
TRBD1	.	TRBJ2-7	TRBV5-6	CASSTRGISGEQYF	TGTGCCAGCAGCACCAGGGGGATCTCGGGGGAGCAGTACTTC
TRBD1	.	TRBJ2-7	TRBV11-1	CASSPRGTGAYEQYF	TGTGCCAGCAGCCCTCGAGGGACAGGGGCCTACGAGCAGTACTTC
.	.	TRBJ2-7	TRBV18	CASSPDAAGSSYEQYF	TGTGCCAGCTCACCCGACGCTGCGGGGAGCTCCTACGAGCAGTACTTC
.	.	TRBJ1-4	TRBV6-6	CASSFPRGSTNEKLFF	TGTGCCAGCAGTTTCCCAAGGGGGTCTACTAATGAAAAACTGTTTTTT
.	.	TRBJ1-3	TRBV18	CASSPGPQGTGNTIYF	TGTGCCAGCTCACCCGGCCCCCAGGGCACTGGAAACACCATATATTTT
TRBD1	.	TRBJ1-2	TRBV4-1	CASSQDRRTGYGYTF	TGCGCCAGCAGCCAAGACAGAAGGACAGGCTATGGCTACACCTTC
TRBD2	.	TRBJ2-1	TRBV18	CASSRSSGLADSYNEQFF	TGTGCCAGCTCACGCTCTTCAGGACTAGCGGACTCCTACAATGAGCAGTTCTTC
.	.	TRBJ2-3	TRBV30	CAWSVRDTQYF	TGTGCCTGGAGTGTTCGGGATACGCAGTATTTT
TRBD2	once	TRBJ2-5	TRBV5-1	CASRRGTQETQYF	TGCGCCAGCAGGCGGGGGACCCAAGAGACCCAGTACTTC
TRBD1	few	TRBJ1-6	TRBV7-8	CASSLVARTGGRGGWAPLHF	TGTGCCAGCAGCTTAGTTGCTCGGACAGGGGGCCGGGGGGGCTGGGCACCCCTCCACTTT
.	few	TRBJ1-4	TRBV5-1	CASSPGSPTNEKLFF	TGCGCCAGCAGCCCAGGCTCTCCAACTAATGAAAAACTGTTTTTT
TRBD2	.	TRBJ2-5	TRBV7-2	CASRFSGRETQYF	TGTGCCAGCAGATTTAGCGGGAGAGAGACCCAGTACTTC
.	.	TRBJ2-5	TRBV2	CASSKTGRETQYF	TGTGCCAGCAGTAAAACAGGGAGAGAGACCCAGTACTTC
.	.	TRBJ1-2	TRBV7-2	CASSFDTYGYTF	TGTGCCAGCAGCTTCGACACGTATGGCTACACCTTC
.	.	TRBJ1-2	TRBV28	CASGPYGYTF	TGTGCTTCAGGGCCCTATGGCTACACCTTC
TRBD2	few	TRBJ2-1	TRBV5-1	CASDSGRGLYNEQFF	TGCGCCAGCGACAGCGGGAGAGGCCTTTACAATGAGCAGTTCTTC
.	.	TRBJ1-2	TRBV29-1	CSLRDTDYGYTF	TGCAGCCTCAGGGACACTGACTATGGCTACACCTTC
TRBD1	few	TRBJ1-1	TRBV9	CASSRRQGEAFF	TGTGCCAGCAGCCGGAGACAGGGAGAGGCTTTCTTT
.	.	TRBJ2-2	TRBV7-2	CASSLVWGPGELFF	TGTGCCAGCAGCTTGGTTTGGGGGCCCGGGGAGCTGTTTTTT
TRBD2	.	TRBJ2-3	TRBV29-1	CSVEGSGRTSTRSGTDTQYF	TGCAGCGTTGAAGGTAGCGGGAGAACATCCACCCGCTCAGGCACAGATACGCAGTATTTT